These 11 T cell receptor beta chains originate from one sample sequenced in a study of blood T cells in healthy people across ages (dated by TCRdb to the mid-2010s). Library prep was done by 5' RACE. Reads for this sample came from an Illumina HiSeq 2500. A second PCR of roughly 6 to 12 cycles was run with a J-beta primer mix and a sample-barcoded 5' primer. TCRdb's own reprocessing of the public reads used fastp at Q25 and MiXCR and kept productive beta chains. Records with the same CDR3 protein are collapsed into one entry carrying the most frequent genes and DNA. The sample table records 1,300,000 or so distinct CDR3 sequences; approximately 59% of these occur just once. Of the sample, about 6.3% falls within the top ten clones. The specimen was blood. The receptors derive from a man between 18 and 29 years old in good health.

The J gene is TRBJ2-1, the V gene TRBV12-3 or TRBV12-4, with 15 bases aligning to TRBD2. There are 15 residues in the CDR3. V trimming: 5 bases; J trimming: 9 bases; junction bases outside the gene matches: 5. Written as DNA, the CDR3 is TGTGCCAGCAGTGGACTAGCGGGAGGGCTTAGTGAGCAGTTCTTC. Translation: CASSGLAGGLSEQFF.

The chain is built from TRBV7-9 and TRBJ2-7; D gene unclear. Germline V CDR1 and CDR2: SEHNR, FQNEAQ (reference sequence). The CDR3 loop spans 17 amino acids. The V gene lost 1 base and the J gene lost 5 bases, with 21 bases spanning the gap. CDR3 region: CASSLGDSGFLTHEQYF. The CDR3 nucleotides are TGTGCCAGCAGCTTAGGTGATTCGGGCTTTCTGACCCACGAGCAGTACTTC.

V is TRBV4-1 and J is TRBJ1-5, with 7 bases fitting TRBD1. The CDR3 is made up of 15 amino acids. Trimming took 0 bases from V and 7 from J; bases not matched to a gene: 6. Germline loops: CDR1 MGHRA, CDR2 YSYEKL. CDR3 DNA sequence: TGCGCCAGCAGCCAAGAAAGCAGGGGGTGGCAGCCCCAGCATTTT. This sequence encodes CASSQESRGWQPQHF.

The chain links TRBV7-6 to TRBJ2-1, with 16 bases that match TRBD2. Trimming at V came to 4 bases and at J to 8 bases, leaving 8 bases not matched to a gene. The CDR3 totals 17 residues. Germline V lookup: CDR1 SGHVS, CDR2 FNYEAQ. The CDR3 region is CASSSGTSGRAVDEQFF. The CDR3 nucleotides read TGTGCCAGCAGCTCAGGGACTAGCGGGAGGGCCGTGGATGAGCAGTTCTTC.

The chain couples TRBV27 to TRBJ2-5; 8 bases are a match to TRBD2. Trimming took 6 bases from V and 5 from J; bases not matched to a gene: 11. The CDR3 has 15 amino acids. Germline V gene lookup returns CDR1 MNHEY and CDR2 SMNVEV (reference sequence). The CDR3, as DNA: TGTGCCAGCAGAAGAGGCGCGGGGACTAGGGAGACCCAGTACTTC. This codes for CASRRGAGTRETQYF.

The chain is built from TRBV4-1 and TRBJ2-4; D possibly corresponds to TRBD1 (5 bases). The DNA matches TRBJ2-5 better at its end, which makes the J call doubtful. CDR1 is MGHRA, CDR2 YSYEKL, per germline. This CDR3 is 15 amino acids long. The CDR3 reads CASSQVSVGAETQYF. Written as DNA, the CDR3 is TGCGCCAGCAGCCAAGTATCAGTAGGGGCGGAGACCCAGTACTTC.

The chain joins TRBV5-1 to TRBJ2-1, with 8 bases that match TRBD2. CDR1 is SGHRS, CDR2 YFSETQ, per germline. V was pared by 1 base and J by 8 bases, with 5 bases of the junction left unmatched. This CDR3 has 14 amino acids. This chain's CDR3 is CASSLSGRGYEQFF. The DNA of the CDR3 is TGCGCCAGCAGCTTGAGCGGGAGAGGGTATGAGCAGTTCTTC.

This clonotype was seen only a few times. The chain joins TRBV25-1 to TRBJ1-6; possibly TRBD1 for D (6 bases). Trimming shortened V by 1 base and J by 7 bases, and 8 bases separated the two germline ends. Germline V gene data show CDR1 as MGHDK and CDR2 as SYGVNS. This CDR3 comprises 14 residues. The CDR3 DNA is TGTGCCAGCAGTGAATGGGACACCAATTCACCCCTCCACTTT. Its protein is CASSEWDTNSPLHF.

CDR3 sequence (DNA): TGTGCCAGCAGTTCCCTCGGATTCAAAGAGACCCAGTACTTC. It encodes CASSSLGFKETQYF. The chain joins TRBV6-1 to TRBJ2-5; D unclear. In germline, CDR1 is MNHNS, CDR2 SASEGT. The ends were cut back, 5 bases at V and 3 bases at J, with 13 bases in the middle. This CDR3 is 14 amino acids long.

The V gene is TRBV4-3, the J gene TRBJ2-7; TRBD2 might be the D (7 bases). The length of the CDR3 is 16 residues. Germline V gene sequence: CDR1 LGHNA, CDR2 YSLEER. V lost 1 base, J lost 5 bases, and 18 bases lay in between. The CDR3, as DNA: TGCGCCAGCAGCCAAGTAGACCGGGGGGCGGTTCACGAGCAGTACTTC. It specifies CASSQVDRGAVHEQYF.

This chain joins TRBV7-9 and TRBJ2-7; D not resolved. Per germline, CDR1 SEHNR and CDR2 FQNEAQ (reference sequence). Deletions cut 8 bases from V and 3 bases from J, with 14 bases between. This CDR3 comprises 13 residues. The CDR3 nucleotides are TGTGCCAGCGCCCCGGACGGAAACTACGAGCAGTACTTC. It codes for CASAPDGNYEQYF.